The clone carrying this TCR beta chain was seen repeatedly, ten times or more. Its antigen is unidentified. The record originates from a study of T cell repertoires in cytomegalovirus infection. Study-level information: Indicated by public TCR beta signatures were CMV infection and matching HLA type. Overall study findings and caveats: Ex vivo responses were dominated by HLA-C-restricted CMV-specific TCR beta clonotypes. People with CMV and the relevant HLA were identified by cumulative public TCR beta family frequency.

V was cut by 5 bases and J by 0 bases, with 8 bases left in between. Germline values: CDR1 SGHTA, CDR2 FQGNSA. The CDR3 contains 14 residues. Each CDR3 protein is one row after TCRdb ran MiXCR on the reads. The sample lists under 150,000 distinct CDR3 sequences; 24% were seen once. The sequence came from a human donor in good health (CMV status not recorded). Some clones in this sample may be carry-over from other donors' samples. The sample taken for sequencing was PBMCs, sequenced either directly or after in vitro stimulation (not recorded which). The chain links TRBV7-2 to TRBJ1-3, with D unclear. The CDR3, as DNA: TGTGCCAGCAGCCGACCAAGCTCTGGAAACACCATATATTTT. Translation: CASSRPSSGNTIYF.